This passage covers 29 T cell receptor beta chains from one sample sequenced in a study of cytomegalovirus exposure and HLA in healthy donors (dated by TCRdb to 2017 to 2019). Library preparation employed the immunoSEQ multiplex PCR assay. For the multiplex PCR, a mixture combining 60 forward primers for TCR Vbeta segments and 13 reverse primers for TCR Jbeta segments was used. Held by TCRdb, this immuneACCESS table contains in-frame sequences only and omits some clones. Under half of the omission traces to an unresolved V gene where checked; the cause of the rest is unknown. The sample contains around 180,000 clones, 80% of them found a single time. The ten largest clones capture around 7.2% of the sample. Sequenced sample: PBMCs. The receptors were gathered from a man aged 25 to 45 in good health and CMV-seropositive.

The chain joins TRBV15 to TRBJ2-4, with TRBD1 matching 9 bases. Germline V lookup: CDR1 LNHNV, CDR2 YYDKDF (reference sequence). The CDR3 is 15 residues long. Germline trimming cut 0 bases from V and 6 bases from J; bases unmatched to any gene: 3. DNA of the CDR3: TGTGCCACCAGCAGAGATGGGACAGGGAGAAACATTCAGTACTTC. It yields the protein CATSRDGTGRNIQYF.

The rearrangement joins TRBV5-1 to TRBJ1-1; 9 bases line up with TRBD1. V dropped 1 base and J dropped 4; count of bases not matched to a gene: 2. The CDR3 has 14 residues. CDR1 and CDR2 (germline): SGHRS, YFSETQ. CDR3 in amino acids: CASSLPDRGTEAFF. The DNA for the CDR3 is TGCGCCAGCAGCTTGCCGGACAGGGGCACTGAAGCTTTCTTT.

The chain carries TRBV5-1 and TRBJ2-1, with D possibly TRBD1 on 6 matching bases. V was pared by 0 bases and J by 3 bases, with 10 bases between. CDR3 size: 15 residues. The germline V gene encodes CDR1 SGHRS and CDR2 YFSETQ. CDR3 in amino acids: CASSLGDTIYNEQFF. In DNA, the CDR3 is TGCGCCAGCAGCTTGGGGGACACCATCTACAATGAGCAGTTCTTC.

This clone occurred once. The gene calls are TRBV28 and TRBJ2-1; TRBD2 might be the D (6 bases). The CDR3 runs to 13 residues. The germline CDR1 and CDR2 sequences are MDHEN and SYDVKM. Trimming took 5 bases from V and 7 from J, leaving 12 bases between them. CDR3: CASSLTSPNEQFF. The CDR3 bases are TGTGCCAGCAGTCTTACTAGCCCGAATGAGCAGTTCTTC.

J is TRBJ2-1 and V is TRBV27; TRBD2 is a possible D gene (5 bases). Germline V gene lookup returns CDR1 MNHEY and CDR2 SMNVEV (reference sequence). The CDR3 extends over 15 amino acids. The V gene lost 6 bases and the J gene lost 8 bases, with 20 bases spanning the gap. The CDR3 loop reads CASSPEVPASDEQFF. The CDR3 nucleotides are TGTGCCAGCAGCCCGGAGGTTCCCGCTAGTGATGAGCAGTTCTTC.

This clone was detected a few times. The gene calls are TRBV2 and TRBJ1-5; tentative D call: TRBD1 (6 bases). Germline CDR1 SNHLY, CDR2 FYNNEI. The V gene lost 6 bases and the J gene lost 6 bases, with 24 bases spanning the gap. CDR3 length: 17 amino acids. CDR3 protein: CASSALSTGGAGQPQHF. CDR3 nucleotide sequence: TGTGCCAGCAGCGCCCTTTCGACAGGTGGGGCCGGTCAGCCCCAGCATTTT.

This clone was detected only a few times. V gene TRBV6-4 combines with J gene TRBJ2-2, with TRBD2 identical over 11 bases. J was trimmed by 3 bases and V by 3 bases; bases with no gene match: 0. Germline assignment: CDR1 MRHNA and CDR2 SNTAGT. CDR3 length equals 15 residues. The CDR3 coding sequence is TGTGCCAGCAGTGAACTAGCGGGGGACACCGGGGAGCTGTTTTTT. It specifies CASSELAGDTGELFF.

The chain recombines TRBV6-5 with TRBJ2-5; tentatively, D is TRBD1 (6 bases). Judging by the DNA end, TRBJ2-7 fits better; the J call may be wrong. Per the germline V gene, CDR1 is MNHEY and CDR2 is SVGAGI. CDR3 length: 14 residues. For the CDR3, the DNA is TGTGCCAGCAGTCAGCCAGTTACAGGGAGCGAGCAGTACTTC. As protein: CASSQPVTGSEQYF.

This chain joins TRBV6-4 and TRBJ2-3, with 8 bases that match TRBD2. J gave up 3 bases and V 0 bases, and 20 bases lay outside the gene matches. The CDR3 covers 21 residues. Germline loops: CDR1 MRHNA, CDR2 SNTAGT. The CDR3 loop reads CASSDSGLARPFRPRTDTQYF. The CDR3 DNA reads TGTGCCAGCAGTGACTCTGGACTAGCCCGACCATTCCGTCCCAGAACAGATACGCAGTATTTT.

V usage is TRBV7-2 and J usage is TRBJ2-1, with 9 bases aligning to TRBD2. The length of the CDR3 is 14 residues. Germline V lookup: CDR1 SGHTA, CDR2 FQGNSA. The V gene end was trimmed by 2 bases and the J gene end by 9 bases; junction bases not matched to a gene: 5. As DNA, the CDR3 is TGTGCCAGCAGCTTAATGACTAGCGGACCTGAGCAGTTCTTC. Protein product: CASSLMTSGPEQFF.

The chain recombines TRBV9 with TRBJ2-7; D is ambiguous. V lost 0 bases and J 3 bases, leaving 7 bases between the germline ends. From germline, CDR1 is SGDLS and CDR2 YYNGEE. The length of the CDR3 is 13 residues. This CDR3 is CASSVAPVYEQYF. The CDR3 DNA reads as TGTGCCAGCAGCGTAGCACCGGTCTACGAGCAGTACTTC.

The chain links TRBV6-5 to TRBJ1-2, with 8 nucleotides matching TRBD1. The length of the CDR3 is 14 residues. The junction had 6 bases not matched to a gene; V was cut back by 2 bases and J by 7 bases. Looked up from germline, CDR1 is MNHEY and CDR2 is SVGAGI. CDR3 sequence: CASSYNGQGGGYTF. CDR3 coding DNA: TGTGCCAGCAGTTACAATGGACAGGGCGGTGGCTACACCTTC.

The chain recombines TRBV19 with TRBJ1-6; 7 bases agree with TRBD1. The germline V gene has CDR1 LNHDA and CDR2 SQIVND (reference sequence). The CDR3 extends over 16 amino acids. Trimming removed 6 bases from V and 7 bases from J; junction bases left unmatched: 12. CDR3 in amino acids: CASRYLQGIGNSPLHF. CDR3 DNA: TGTGCCAGTAGATATCTACAGGGGATTGGGAATTCACCCCTCCACTTT.

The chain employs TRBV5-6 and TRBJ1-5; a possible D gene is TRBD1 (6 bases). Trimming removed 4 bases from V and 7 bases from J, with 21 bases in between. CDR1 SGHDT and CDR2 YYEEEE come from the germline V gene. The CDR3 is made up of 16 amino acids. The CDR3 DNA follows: TGTGCCAGCAGCCGTCGGGGAGGGACACCGAAGCAGCCCCAGCATTTT. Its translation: CASSRRGGTPKQPQHF.

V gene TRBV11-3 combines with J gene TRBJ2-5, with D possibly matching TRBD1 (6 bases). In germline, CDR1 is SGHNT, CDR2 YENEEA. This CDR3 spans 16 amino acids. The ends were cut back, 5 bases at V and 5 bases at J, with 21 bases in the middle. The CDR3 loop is CASSGKDSPRGETQYF. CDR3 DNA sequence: TGTGCCAGCAGCGGAAAGGACAGCCCCCGCGGGGAGACCCAGTACTTC.

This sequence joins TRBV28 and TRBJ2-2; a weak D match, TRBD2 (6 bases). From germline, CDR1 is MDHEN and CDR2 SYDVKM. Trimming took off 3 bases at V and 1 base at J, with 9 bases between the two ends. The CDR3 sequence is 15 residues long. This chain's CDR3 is CASSFASENTGELFF. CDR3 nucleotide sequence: TGTGCCAGCAGTTTCGCTAGCGAGAACACCGGGGAGCTGTTTTTT.

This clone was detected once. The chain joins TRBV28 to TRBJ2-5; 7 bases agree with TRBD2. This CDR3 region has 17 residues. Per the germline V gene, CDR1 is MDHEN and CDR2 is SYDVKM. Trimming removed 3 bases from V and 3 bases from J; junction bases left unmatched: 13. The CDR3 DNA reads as TGTGCCAGCAGTTTCTTGGGTCTTGGGACTACCAAAGAGACCCAGTACTTC. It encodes CASSFLGLGTTKETQYF.

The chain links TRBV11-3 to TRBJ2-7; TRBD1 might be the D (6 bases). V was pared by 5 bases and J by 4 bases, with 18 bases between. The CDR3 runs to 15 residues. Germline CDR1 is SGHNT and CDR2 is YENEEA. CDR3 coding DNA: TGTGCCAGCAGCCTAAGGGGGACCGGCGAGTACGAGCAGTACTTC. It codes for CASSLRGTGEYEQYF.

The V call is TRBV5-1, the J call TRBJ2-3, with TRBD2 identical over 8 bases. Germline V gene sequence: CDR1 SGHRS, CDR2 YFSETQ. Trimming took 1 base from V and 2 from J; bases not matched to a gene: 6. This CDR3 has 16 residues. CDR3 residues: CASSLITSGFTDTQYF. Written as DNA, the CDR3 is TGCGCCAGCAGCTTGATTACTAGCGGATTCACAGATACGCAGTATTTT.

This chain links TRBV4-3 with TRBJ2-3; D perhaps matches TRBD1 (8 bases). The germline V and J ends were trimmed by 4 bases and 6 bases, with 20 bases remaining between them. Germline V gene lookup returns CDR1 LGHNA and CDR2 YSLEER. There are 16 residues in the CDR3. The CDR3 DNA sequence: TGCGCCAGCAGCCGCACCACAGGGGGGGGCCGGGATACGCAGTATTTT. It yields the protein CASSRTTGGGRDTQYF.

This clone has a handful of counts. The CDR3 loop reads CASSIQVYGYTF. In nucleotides, the CDR3 is TGTGCCAGTAGTATCCAGGTCTATGGCTACACCTTC. The chain carries TRBV19 and TRBJ1-2, with no clear D. V shed 3 bases and J shed 4 bases, with 6 bases lying between them. The CDR3 length is 12 residues. Germline CDR1 is LNHDA and CDR2 is SQIVND (reference sequence).

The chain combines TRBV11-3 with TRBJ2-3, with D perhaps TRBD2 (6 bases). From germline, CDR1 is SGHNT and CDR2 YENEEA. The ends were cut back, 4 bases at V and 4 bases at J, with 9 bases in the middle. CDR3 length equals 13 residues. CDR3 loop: CASSSGTSDTQYF. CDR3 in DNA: TGTGCCAGCAGCTCCGGGACTTCAGATACGCAGTATTTT.

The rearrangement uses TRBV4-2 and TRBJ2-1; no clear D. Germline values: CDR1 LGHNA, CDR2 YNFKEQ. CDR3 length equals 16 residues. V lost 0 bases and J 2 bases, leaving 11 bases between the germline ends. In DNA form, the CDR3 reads TGTGCCAGCAGCCAAGATCCTGAAGCCCCCTACAATGAGCAGTTCTTC. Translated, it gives CASSQDPEAPYNEQFF.

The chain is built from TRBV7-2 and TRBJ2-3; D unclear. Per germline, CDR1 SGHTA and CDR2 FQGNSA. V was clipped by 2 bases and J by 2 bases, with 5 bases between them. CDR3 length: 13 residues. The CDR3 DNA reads TGTGCCAGCAGCTTACAGATCACAGATACGCAGTATTTT. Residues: CASSLQITDTQYF. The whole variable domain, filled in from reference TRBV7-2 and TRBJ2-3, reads GAGVSQSPSNKVTEKGKDVELRCDPISGHTALYWYRQSLGQGLEFLIYFQGNSAPDKSGLPSDRFSAERTGGSVSTLTIQRTQQEDSAVYLCASSLQITDTQYFGPGTRLTVL.

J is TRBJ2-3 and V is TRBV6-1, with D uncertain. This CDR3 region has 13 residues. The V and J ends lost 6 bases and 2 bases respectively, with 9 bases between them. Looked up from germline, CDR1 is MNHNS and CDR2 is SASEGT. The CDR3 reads CASSRGFTDTQYF. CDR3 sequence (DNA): TGTGCCAGCAGCCGTGGCTTCACAGATACGCAGTATTTT.

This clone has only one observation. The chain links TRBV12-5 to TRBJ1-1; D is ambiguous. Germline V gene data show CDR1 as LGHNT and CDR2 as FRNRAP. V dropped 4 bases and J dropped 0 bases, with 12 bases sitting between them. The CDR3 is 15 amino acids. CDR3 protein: CASGSSRQLNTEAFF. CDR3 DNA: TGTGCTAGTGGTTCATCGAGGCAGCTGAACACTGAAGCTTTCTTT.

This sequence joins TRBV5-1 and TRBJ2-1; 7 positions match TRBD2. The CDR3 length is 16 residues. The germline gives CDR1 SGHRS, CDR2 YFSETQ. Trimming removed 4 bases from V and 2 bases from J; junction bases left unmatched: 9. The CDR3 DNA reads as TGCGCCAGCAGCCCTTTGGCGGGGGAGGCCTACAATGAGCAGTTCTTC. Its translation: CASSPLAGEAYNEQFF.

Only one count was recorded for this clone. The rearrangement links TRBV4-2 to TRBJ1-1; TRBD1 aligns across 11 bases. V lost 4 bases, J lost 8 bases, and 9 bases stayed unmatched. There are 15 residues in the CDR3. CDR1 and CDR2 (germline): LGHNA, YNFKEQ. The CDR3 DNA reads TGTGCCAGCAGCCCACCAAGGGACAGGGGGAAAGAAGCTTTCTTT. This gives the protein CASSPPRDRGKEAFF.

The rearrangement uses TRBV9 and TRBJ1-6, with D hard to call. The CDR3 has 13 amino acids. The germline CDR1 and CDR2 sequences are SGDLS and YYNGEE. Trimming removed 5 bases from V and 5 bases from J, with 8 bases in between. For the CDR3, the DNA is TGTGCCAGCAGAAGACAAAATAATTCACCCCTCCACTTT. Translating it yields CASRRQNNSPLHF.